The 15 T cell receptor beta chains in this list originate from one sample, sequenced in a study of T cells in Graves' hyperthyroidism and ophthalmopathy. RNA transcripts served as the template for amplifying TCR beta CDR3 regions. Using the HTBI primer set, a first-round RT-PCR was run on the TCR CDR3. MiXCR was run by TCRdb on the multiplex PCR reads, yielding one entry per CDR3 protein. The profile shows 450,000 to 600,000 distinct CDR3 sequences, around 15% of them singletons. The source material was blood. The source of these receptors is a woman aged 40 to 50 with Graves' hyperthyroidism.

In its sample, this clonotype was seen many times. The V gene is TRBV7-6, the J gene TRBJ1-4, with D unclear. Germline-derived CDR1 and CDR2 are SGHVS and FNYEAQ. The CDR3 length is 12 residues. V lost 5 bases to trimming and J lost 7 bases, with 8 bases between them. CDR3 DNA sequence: TGTGCCAGCAGCCAGCGGGGTGAAAAACTGTTTTTT. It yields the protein CASSQRGEKLFF.

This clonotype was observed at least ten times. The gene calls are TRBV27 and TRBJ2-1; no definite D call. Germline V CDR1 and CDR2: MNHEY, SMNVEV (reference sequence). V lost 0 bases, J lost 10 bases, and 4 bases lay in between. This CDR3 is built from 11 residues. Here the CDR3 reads CASSLSQEQFF. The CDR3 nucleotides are TGTGCCAGCAGTTTATCGCAGGAGCAGTTCTTC.

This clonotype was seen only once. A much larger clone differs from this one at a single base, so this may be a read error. Here the CDR3 reads CASSQDGAQLPYNEQFF. In nucleotides, the CDR3 is TGCGCCAGCAGCCAAGATGGGGCTCAGTTACCTTACAATGAGCAGTTCTTC. The rearrangement uses TRBV4-1 and TRBJ2-1, with D maybe TRBD1 (5 bases). There are 17 residues in the CDR3. Germline V gene data show CDR1 as MGHRA and CDR2 as YSYEKL. Trimming pared 0 bases from V and 4 bases from J, leaving 16 bases between.

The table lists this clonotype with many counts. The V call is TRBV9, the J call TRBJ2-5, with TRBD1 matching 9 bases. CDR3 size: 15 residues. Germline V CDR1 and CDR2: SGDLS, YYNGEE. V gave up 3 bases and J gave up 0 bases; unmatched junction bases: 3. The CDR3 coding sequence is TGTGCCAGCAGCGCGGGGGACAGGGACCAAGAGACCCAGTACTTC. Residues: CASSAGDRDQETQYF. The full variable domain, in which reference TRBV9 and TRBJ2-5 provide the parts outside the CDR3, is DSGVTQTPKHLITATGQRVTLRCSPRSGDLSVYWYQQSLDQGLQFLIQYYNGEERAKGNILERFSAQQFPDLHSELNLSSLELGDSALYFCASSAGDRDQETQYFGPGTRLLVL.

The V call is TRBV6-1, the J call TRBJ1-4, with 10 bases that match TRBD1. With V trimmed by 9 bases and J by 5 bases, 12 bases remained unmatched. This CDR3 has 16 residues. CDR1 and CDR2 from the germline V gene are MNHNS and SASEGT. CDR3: CASQVIPGQGNEKLFF. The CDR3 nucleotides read TGTGCCAGTCAAGTCATACCGGGACAGGGGAATGAAAAACTGTTTTTT.

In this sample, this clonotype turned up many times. CDR3 coding DNA: TGTGCCAGCAGGGCTACTGGGGCCAACGTCCTGACTTTC. This translates into CASRATGANVLTF. This chain uses TRBV12-3 or TRBV12-4 with TRBJ2-6; no clear D gene. V lost 6 bases to trimming and J lost 2 bases, with 5 bases between them. This CDR3 contains 13 residues.

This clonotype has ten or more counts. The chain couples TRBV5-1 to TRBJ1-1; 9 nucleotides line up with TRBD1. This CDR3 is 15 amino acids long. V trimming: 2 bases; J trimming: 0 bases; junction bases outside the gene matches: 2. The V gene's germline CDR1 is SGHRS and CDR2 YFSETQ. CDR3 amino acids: CASSLRTGVNTEAFF. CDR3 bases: TGCGCCAGCAGCTTACGGACAGGGGTGAACACTGAAGCTTTCTTT.

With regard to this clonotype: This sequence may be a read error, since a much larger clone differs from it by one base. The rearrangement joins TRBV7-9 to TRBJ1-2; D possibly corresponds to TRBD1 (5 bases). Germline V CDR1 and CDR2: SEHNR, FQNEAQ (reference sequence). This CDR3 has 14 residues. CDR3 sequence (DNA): TGTGCCAGCAGCTTAGATTTCAGGGTTTATGGCTACGCCTTC. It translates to CASSLDFRVYGYAF.

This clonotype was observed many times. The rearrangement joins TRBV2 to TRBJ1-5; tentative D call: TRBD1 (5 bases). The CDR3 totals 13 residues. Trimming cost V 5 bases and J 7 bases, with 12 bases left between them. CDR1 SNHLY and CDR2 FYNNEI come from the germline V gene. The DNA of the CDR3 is TGTGCCAGCAGTCCCCTCGGGGGACAGCCCCAGCATTTT. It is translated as CASSPLGGQPQHF.

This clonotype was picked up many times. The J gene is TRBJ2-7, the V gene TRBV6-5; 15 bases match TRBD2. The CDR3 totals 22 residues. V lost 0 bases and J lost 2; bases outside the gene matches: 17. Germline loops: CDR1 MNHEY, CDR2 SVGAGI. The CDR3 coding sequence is TGTGCCAGCAGTTACTCTACGTGGACACGTGGGACTAGCGGGAGGCCCCCCTACGAGCAGTACTTC. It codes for CASSYSTWTRGTSGRPPYEQYF.

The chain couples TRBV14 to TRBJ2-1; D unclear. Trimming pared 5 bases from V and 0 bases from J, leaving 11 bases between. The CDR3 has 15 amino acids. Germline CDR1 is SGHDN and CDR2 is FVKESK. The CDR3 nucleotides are TGTGCCAGCAGCAAGTACCAGTACTCCTACAATGAGCAGTTCTTC. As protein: CASSKYQYSYNEQFF.

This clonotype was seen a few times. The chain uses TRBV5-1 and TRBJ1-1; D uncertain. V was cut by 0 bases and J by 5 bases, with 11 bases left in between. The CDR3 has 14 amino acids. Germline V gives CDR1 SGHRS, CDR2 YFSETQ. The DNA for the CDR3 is TGCGCCAGCAGCTTGGCTCACGGGGAAACTGAAGCTTTCTTT. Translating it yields CASSLAHGETEAFF.

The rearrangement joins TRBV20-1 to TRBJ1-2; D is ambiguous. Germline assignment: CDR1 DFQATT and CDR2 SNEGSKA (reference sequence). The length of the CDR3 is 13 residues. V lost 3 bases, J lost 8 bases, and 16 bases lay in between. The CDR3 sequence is CSASEGSAGGYTF. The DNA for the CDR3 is TGCAGTGCTAGTGAGGGATCCGCGGGAGGCTACACCTTC.

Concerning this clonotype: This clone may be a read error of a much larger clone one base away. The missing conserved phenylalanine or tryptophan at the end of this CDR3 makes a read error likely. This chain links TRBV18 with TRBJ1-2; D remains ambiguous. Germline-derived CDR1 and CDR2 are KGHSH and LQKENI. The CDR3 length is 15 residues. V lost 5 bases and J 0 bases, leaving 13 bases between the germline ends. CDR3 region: CASSASSDPNYGYTL. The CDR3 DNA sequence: TGTGCCAGCTCAGCGTCTAGCGATCCTAACTATGGCTACACCTTA.

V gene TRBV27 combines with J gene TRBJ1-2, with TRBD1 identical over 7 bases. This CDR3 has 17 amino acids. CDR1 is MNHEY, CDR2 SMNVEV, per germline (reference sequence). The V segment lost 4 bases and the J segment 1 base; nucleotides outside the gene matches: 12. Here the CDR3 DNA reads TGTGCCAGCAGTTCGATTACAGGGGTCGGGCTTAACTATGGCTACACCTTC. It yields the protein CASSSITGVGLNYGYTF.